The T cell receptor (beta chain) described here comes from a study of OX40 agonist ivuxolimab in advanced cancers. Study as a whole: Patients were dosed with the agonistic anti-OX40 (CD134) antibody ivuxolimab. Patients were roughly 83% male with ages roughly 20 to 80, mean 60.

Exclusion of a patient followed from autoimmune disease history or systemic immunosuppression. Profiled with immunoSEQ multiplex PCR; TCRdb holds only in-frame clones, not every one. The sample carries 100,000 to 150,000 clones, roughly nine tenths recorded once. Overall study results and limits: CD4+ and CD8+ T cells in blood underwent clonal expansion by week 6 at 0.1 to 3.0 mg/kg.

V lost 0 bases and J lost 1, with 10 bases in between. Germline V CDR1 and CDR2: SGDLS, YYNGEE. There are 15 residues in the CDR3. Details on this clone: The antigen remains unidentified.

The sample consisted of CD4+ or CD8+ T cells sorted from blood, taken in a trial of the OX40 agonist ivuxolimab. This TCR came from an adult with an advanced solid tumor such as melanoma, head and neck, liver or kidney cancer. This chain links TRBV9 with TRBJ1-2; D uncertain. The CDR3 here is CASSVAAGSNYGYTF. CDR3 sequence (DNA): TGTGCCAGCAGCGTAGCAGCCGGGAGTAACTATGGCTACACCTTC.